This T cell receptor (beta chain) was recorded in a study of T cell responses to AZD1222 COVID-19 vaccine. Study details: Pooled in the analysis were second doses at about 4 or about 12 weeks. Study-wide findings and caveats: Repertoire samples came only from after the peak T cell response. There were mostly white British donors and more females than males, and clonal diversity was possibly underestimated. Spike-specific TCR breadth rose after two AZD1222 doses, and depth rose as well.

TCRdb's copy holds only in-frame clones and misses some; the assay was immunoSEQ multiplex PCR. The repertoire consists of some 140,000 clones, with approximately 90% occurring once and the leading ten covering 4.5% to 6.5%. In the case of this clone: Its antigen is not known.

Trimming left V 1 base short and J 0 bases short, with 16 bases between. Germline V gene data show CDR1 as SGHRS and CDR2 as YFSETQ. The CDR3 covers 17 residues. This clonotype originated in an adult in good health. The V call is TRBV5-1, the J call TRBJ1-2, with D possibly matching TRBD1 (5 bases). The starting material was peripheral blood, obtained on day 0 of AZD1222 vaccination. CDR3 nucleotide sequence: TGCGCCAGCAGCTTGCTGGGGCCCTCCCCAGCTAACTATGGCTACACCTTC. Its protein product is CASSLLGPSPANYGYTF.